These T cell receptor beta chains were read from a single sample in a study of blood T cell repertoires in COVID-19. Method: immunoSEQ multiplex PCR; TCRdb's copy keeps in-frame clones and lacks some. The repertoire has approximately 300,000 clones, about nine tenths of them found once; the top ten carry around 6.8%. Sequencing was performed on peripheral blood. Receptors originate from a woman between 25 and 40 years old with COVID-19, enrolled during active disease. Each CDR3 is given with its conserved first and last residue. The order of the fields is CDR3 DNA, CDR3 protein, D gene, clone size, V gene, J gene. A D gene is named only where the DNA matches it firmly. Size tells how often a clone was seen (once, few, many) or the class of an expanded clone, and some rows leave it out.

CDR3nt: TGTGCCAGCAGCTTGGGACAGGGGAGCACTGAAGCTTTCTTT; CDR3aa: CASSLGQGSTEAFF; d_gene: TRBD1; abundance: -; v_gene: TRBV5-6; j_gene: TRBJ1-1
CDR3nt: TGTGCCAGTAGTATAGGCGGGAGCGGATACAATGAGCAGTTCTTC; CDR3aa: CASSIGGSGYNEQFF; d_gene: TRBD2; abundance: -; v_gene: TRBV19; j_gene: TRBJ2-1
CDR3nt: TGTGCCACCTGGGACAGGACATCTAACTATGGCTACACCTTC; CDR3aa: CATWDRTSNYGYTF; d_gene: TRBD1; abundance: few; v_gene: TRBV14; j_gene: TRBJ1-2
CDR3nt: TGTGCCAGCAGCTCCAGGACTATCACCGGGGAGCTGTTTTTT; CDR3aa: CASSSRTITGELFF; d_gene: -; abundance: -; v_gene: TRBV11-2; j_gene: TRBJ2-2
CDR3nt: TGTGCCAGCAGTCAGGACAAAATTTGGGGCTACACCTTC; CDR3aa: CASSQDKIWGYTF; d_gene: -; abundance: -; v_gene: TRBV12-3/TRBV12-4; j_gene: TRBJ1-2
CDR3nt: TGTGCCACCCGCCCGGGACTAGCGGGAGAAGCGGTCAATGAGCAGTTCTTC; CDR3aa: CATRPGLAGEAVNEQFF; d_gene: TRBD2; abundance: -; v_gene: TRBV10-3; j_gene: TRBJ2-1
CDR3nt: TGTGCCAGCAGCTCCCCAGGCCACGAGCAGTACTTC; CDR3aa: CASSSPGHEQYF; d_gene: -; abundance: -; v_gene: TRBV7-2; j_gene: TRBJ2-7
CDR3nt: TGTGCCAGCACCTTACGCGGGGGACTTAATGACTACGAGCAGTACTTC; CDR3aa: CASTLRGGLNDYEQYF; d_gene: TRBD2; abundance: -; v_gene: TRBV27; j_gene: TRBJ2-7
CDR3nt: TGTGCCAGCAGGGACAGCCTATACTACGAGCAGTACTTC; CDR3aa: CASRDSLYYEQYF; d_gene: -; abundance: -; v_gene: TRBV27; j_gene: TRBJ2-7
CDR3nt: TGTGCCAGCAGCCAGAATCGCGAGGTGGAAGAGACCCAGTACTTC; CDR3aa: CASSQNREVEETQYF; d_gene: -; abundance: -; v_gene: TRBV3-1/TRBV3-2; j_gene: TRBJ2-5
CDR3nt: TGTGCCAGCAGGAGGGGGTCCCTCTATGGCTACACCTTC; CDR3aa: CASRRGSLYGYTF; d_gene: -; abundance: -; v_gene: TRBV2; j_gene: TRBJ1-2
CDR3nt: TGTGCCTGGAGTCCTTTTACGACAGAATCTGAAGCTTTCTTT; CDR3aa: CAWSPFTTESEAFF; d_gene: -; abundance: -; v_gene: TRBV30; j_gene: TRBJ1-1
CDR3nt: TGTGCCAGCAGCTTAGGAAGGTCGGGACATACGGGCACTGAAGCTTTCTTT; CDR3aa: CASSLGRSGHTGTEAFF; d_gene: -; abundance: -; v_gene: TRBV11-2; j_gene: TRBJ1-1
CDR3nt: TGTGCCAGCAGCTTAGGGGGCTGGGGCACTGAAGCTTTCTTT; CDR3aa: CASSLGGWGTEAFF; d_gene: -; abundance: -; v_gene: TRBV7-8; j_gene: TRBJ1-1
CDR3nt: TGTGCCAGCAGCTCGCCTACAGGGGACACTGAAGCTTTCTTT; CDR3aa: CASSSPTGDTEAFF; d_gene: TRBD1; abundance: once; v_gene: TRBV7-9; j_gene: TRBJ1-1
CDR3nt: TGTGCCAGCAGTGAAGCGGTGAAGGGGTGGAGCAATCAGCCCCAGCATTTT; CDR3aa: CASSEAVKGWSNQPQHF; d_gene: -; abundance: few; v_gene: TRBV6-1; j_gene: TRBJ1-5
CDR3nt: TGTGCCAGCAGTTACTCGATGGGGCAGCACATGAACACTGAAGCTTTCTTT; CDR3aa: CASSYSMGQHMNTEAFF; d_gene: -; abundance: -; v_gene: TRBV6-2/TRBV6-3; j_gene: TRBJ1-1